A selection of T cell receptor beta chains follows, all from one sample in a study of T-cell reconstitution after alpha-beta-depleted transplantation in children. TCRdb independently ran MiXCR on the PCR reads; one entry per CDR3 protein. The sample includes hundreds of thousands of distinct CDR3 sequences, about 10% seen only once; the top ten take approximately 2%. The specimen was PBMCs, collected before TCRalphabeta/CD19-depleted stem cell transplant. The receptor source for this set is a child aged 2-15 years with inherited bone marrow failure, due to receive a stem cell transplant. Each CDR3 is given with its conserved first and last residue. Each record gives: D gene, V gene, clone size, J gene, CDR3 protein, CDR3 DNA. D genes are given only for firm matches. Only part of the rows carry a size: once, few, many, or a class if the clone is expanded.

D gene: .
V gene: TRBV11-2
clone size: many
J gene: TRBJ2-1
CDR3 protein: CASSLQVASNEQFF
CDR3 DNA: TGTGCCAGCAGCTTGCAGGTAGCCAGCAATGAGCAGTTCTTC

D gene: .
V gene: TRBV30
clone size: many
J gene: TRBJ2-4
CDR3 protein: CAWTTGNIQYF
CDR3 DNA: TGTGCCTGGACCACAGGGAACATTCAGTACTTC

D gene: .
V gene: TRBV20-1
clone size: .
J gene: TRBJ2-4
CDR3 protein: CSARDLGGRTHIQYF
CDR3 DNA: TGCAGTGCTAGAGATCTGGGTGGGAGGACGCACATTCAGTACTTC

D gene: TRBD2
V gene: TRBV7-2
clone size: many
J gene: TRBJ2-3
CDR3 protein: CASTLAGVLDTQYF
CDR3 DNA: TGTGCCAGCACCCTAGCGGGAGTTTTAGATACGCAGTATTTT

D gene: .
V gene: TRBV20-1
clone size: many
J gene: TRBJ2-1
CDR3 protein: CSASGSNHNEQFF
CDR3 DNA: TGCAGTGCTAGCGGGAGTAACCACAATGAGCAGTTCTTC

D gene: .
V gene: TRBV5-5
clone size: .
J gene: TRBJ2-5
CDR3 protein: CASSLGILVDLQETQYF
CDR3 DNA: TGTGCCAGCAGCTTGGGTATATTAGTAGACCTCCAAGAGACCCAGTACTTC

D gene: .
V gene: TRBV30
clone size: .
J gene: TRBJ2-7
CDR3 protein: CAWSVLSYPQEQYF
CDR3 DNA: TGTGCCTGGAGTGTTCTCTCCTATCCCCAGGAGCAGTACTTC

D gene: .
V gene: TRBV20-1
clone size: many
J gene: TRBJ2-1
CDR3 protein: CSARDSGLVASYNEQFF
CDR3 DNA: TGCAGTGCTAGAGATTCGGGTCTAGTTGCCTCCTACAATGAGCAGTTCTTC

D gene: .
V gene: TRBV12-3/TRBV12-4
clone size: .
J gene: TRBJ1-2
CDR3 protein: CASILRQDANDGYTF
CDR3 DNA: TGTGCCAGCATATTAAGACAGGATGCGAACGATGGCTACACCTTC

D gene: .
V gene: TRBV5-5
clone size: many
J gene: TRBJ2-7
CDR3 protein: CASSLWPYEQYF
CDR3 DNA: TGTGCCAGCAGCTTGTGGCCCTACGAGCAGTACTTC

D gene: .
V gene: TRBV27
clone size: many
J gene: TRBJ1-1
CDR3 protein: CASSFGTEAFF
CDR3 DNA: TGCGCCAGCAGCTTTGGCACTGAAGCTTTCTTT

D gene: TRBD2
V gene: TRBV11-1
clone size: few
J gene: TRBJ2-1
CDR3 protein: CASSSARLGTSGTSEQFF
CDR3 DNA: TGTGCCAGCAGCTCCGCCAGGTTAGGGACTAGCGGGACAAGTGAGCAGTTCTTC

D gene: TRBD1
V gene: TRBV18
clone size: few
J gene: TRBJ1-1
CDR3 protein: CASSPTLTGGDTEAFF
CDR3 DNA: TGTGCCAGCTCACCAACCCTAACAGGGGGCGACACTGAAGCTTTCTTT

D gene: TRBD2
V gene: TRBV12-3/TRBV12-4
clone size: many
J gene: TRBJ2-3
CDR3 protein: CASSLSGDRTDTQYF
CDR3 DNA: TGTGCCAGCAGTCTTAGCGGGGACCGCACAGATACGCAGTATTTT

D gene: TRBD1
V gene: TRBV6-5
clone size: .
J gene: TRBJ1-5
CDR3 protein: CASSWDRWGGQPQHF
CDR3 DNA: TGTGCCAGCAGTTGGGACAGGTGGGGAGGTCAGCCCCAGCATTTT

D gene: .
V gene: TRBV4-3
clone size: many
J gene: TRBJ1-5
CDR3 protein: CASSQDEHSNQPQHF
CDR3 DNA: TGCGCCAGCAGCCAAGATGAACATAGCAATCAGCCCCAGCATTTT

D gene: TRBD2
V gene: TRBV10-2
clone size: many
J gene: TRBJ2-3
CDR3 protein: CASSEMGGRDTQYF
CDR3 DNA: TGCGCCAGCAGTGAAATGGGCGGGAGAGATACGCAGTATTTT

D gene: .
V gene: TRBV3-1
clone size: many
J gene: TRBJ2-7
CDR3 protein: CASSHQRAGYEQYF
CDR3 DNA: TGTGCCAGCAGCCATCAACGGGCGGGATACGAGCAGTACTTC

D gene: TRBD2
V gene: TRBV11-2
clone size: many
J gene: TRBJ2-1
CDR3 protein: CASSFPLLWTSGSVDEQFF
CDR3 DNA: TGTGCCAGCAGCTTTCCCCTGCTCTGGACTAGCGGGAGTGTGGATGAGCAGTTCTTC

D gene: .
V gene: TRBV6-5
clone size: many
J gene: TRBJ2-2
CDR3 protein: CASSYYRFPGELFF
CDR3 DNA: TGTGCCAGCAGTTACTACAGGTTCCCCGGGGAGCTGTTTTTT

D gene: TRBD2
V gene: TRBV4-3
clone size: .
J gene: TRBJ2-7
CDR3 protein: CASSQVASGLAPSEQYF
CDR3 DNA: TGCGCCAGCAGCCAAGTTGCGTCGGGACTAGCCCCTAGTGAGCAGTACTTC

D gene: TRBD1
V gene: TRBV28
clone size: many
J gene: TRBJ2-7
CDR3 protein: CASSSPLSRQGSSYEQYF
CDR3 DNA: TGTGCCAGCAGTTCTCCCCTTTCCCGACAGGGGAGCTCCTACGAGCAGTACTTC

D gene: TRBD2
V gene: TRBV4-1
clone size: many
J gene: TRBJ2-2
CDR3 protein: CASTQRLAGSRRTGELFF
CDR3 DNA: TGCGCCAGCACCCAGAGACTAGCGGGGTCCCGCCGAACCGGGGAGCTGTTTTTT

D gene: .
V gene: TRBV12-3/TRBV12-4
clone size: many
J gene: TRBJ2-5
CDR3 protein: CASSLRGPQETQYF
CDR3 DNA: TGTGCCAGCAGTTTACGAGGGCCCCAAGAGACCCAGTACTTC

D gene: .
V gene: TRBV15
clone size: many
J gene: TRBJ2-7
CDR3 protein: CATSTDPGSEQYF
CDR3 DNA: TGTGCCACCAGTACCGACCCGGGGAGCGAGCAGTACTTC

D gene: .
V gene: TRBV15
clone size: many
J gene: TRBJ2-7
CDR3 protein: CATSRAGFVNEQYF
CDR3 DNA: TGTGCCACCAGCAGAGCAGGATTTGTAAACGAGCAGTACTTC

D gene: TRBD2
V gene: TRBV7-2
clone size: many
J gene: TRBJ2-7
CDR3 protein: CASSSTSGAGSYEQYF
CDR3 DNA: TGTGCCAGCAGCTCGACTAGCGGGGCCGGGAGCTACGAGCAGTACTTC

D gene: .
V gene: TRBV28
clone size: many
J gene: TRBJ2-7
CDR3 protein: CASSRARYEQYF
CDR3 DNA: TGTGCCAGCAGTCGTGCGAGGTACGAGCAGTACTTC

D gene: TRBD1
V gene: TRBV12-3/TRBV12-4
clone size: many
J gene: TRBJ2-2
CDR3 protein: CASSPGGVTGELFF
CDR3 DNA: TGTGCCAGCAGTCCAGGGGGAGTCACCGGGGAGCTGTTTTTT

D gene: TRBD2
V gene: TRBV10-3
clone size: many
J gene: TRBJ2-3
CDR3 protein: CAISELASGSGTQYF
CDR3 DNA: TGTGCCATCAGTGAGTTGGCTAGCGGGAGTGGGACGCAGTATTTT

D gene: .
V gene: TRBV20-1
clone size: many
J gene: TRBJ2-3
CDR3 protein: CSAIVWGGITDTQYF
CDR3 DNA: TGCAGTGCTATAGTTTGGGGGGGCATCACAGATACGCAGTATTTT

D gene: .
V gene: TRBV4-3
clone size: many
J gene: TRBJ2-1
CDR3 protein: CASSQGGGWGEQFF
CDR3 DNA: TGCGCCAGCAGCCAAGGAGGGGGATGGGGTGAGCAGTTCTTC

D gene: TRBD1
V gene: TRBV5-1
clone size: many
J gene: TRBJ1-3
CDR3 protein: CASSLEDRAGNTIYF
CDR3 DNA: TGCGCCAGCAGCCTAGAGGACAGGGCTGGAAACACCATATATTTT

D gene: .
V gene: TRBV18
clone size: many
J gene: TRBJ1-3
CDR3 protein: CASSRTPDGSGNTIYF
CDR3 DNA: TGTGCCAGCTCACGAACCCCAGACGGCTCTGGAAACACCATATATTTT

D gene: TRBD2
V gene: TRBV24-1
clone size: few
J gene: TRBJ2-1
CDR3 protein: CATSDRGLAGGYNEQFF
CDR3 DNA: TGTGCCACCAGTGATAGGGGACTAGCGGGAGGTTACAATGAGCAGTTCTTC

D gene: .
V gene: TRBV29-1
clone size: few
J gene: TRBJ2-1
CDR3 protein: CSVEDQAGEQFF
CDR3 DNA: TGCAGCGTTGAAGATCAGGCAGGAGAGCAGTTCTTC

D gene: .
V gene: TRBV15
clone size: .
J gene: TRBJ2-3
CDR3 protein: CATSNRGGGDTDTQYF
CDR3 DNA: TGTGCCACCAGCAATAGGGGAGGCGGCGACACAGATACGCAGTATTTT

D gene: .
V gene: TRBV3-1
clone size: few
J gene: TRBJ1-6
CDR3 protein: CASSLTSTWSPLHF
CDR3 DNA: TGTGCCAGCAGCCTAACATCTACTTGGTCGCCCCTCCACTTT

D gene: TRBD1
V gene: TRBV10-2
clone size: many
J gene: TRBJ2-3
CDR3 protein: CASSERTGGVTDTQYF
CDR3 DNA: TGCGCCAGCAGTGAACGGACAGGGGGTGTGACAGATACGCAGTATTTT

D gene: .
V gene: TRBV10-2
clone size: many
J gene: TRBJ1-2
CDR3 protein: CASSYDLSYGYTF
CDR3 DNA: TGCGCCAGCTCCTACGATCTCAGCTATGGCTACACCTTC

D gene: TRBD1
V gene: TRBV12-3/TRBV12-4
clone size: many
J gene: TRBJ2-1
CDR3 protein: CASSLQGAFYNEQFF
CDR3 DNA: TGTGCCAGCAGTTTACAGGGGGCTTTTTACAATGAGCAGTTCTTC

D gene: .
V gene: TRBV6-5
clone size: many
J gene: TRBJ1-3
CDR3 protein: CASSYGPTNTIYF
CDR3 DNA: TGTGCCAGCAGTTACGGACCAACAAACACCATATATTTT

D gene: TRBD2
V gene: TRBV18
clone size: many
J gene: TRBJ2-7
CDR3 protein: CASSPSFSSGSYEQYF
CDR3 DNA: TGTGCCAGCTCACCATCTTTCTCTAGCGGCTCCTACGAGCAGTACTTC

D gene: TRBD1
V gene: TRBV6-5
clone size: many
J gene: TRBJ1-1
CDR3 protein: CASSYPTGVMNTEAFF
CDR3 DNA: TGTGCCAGCAGTTACCCGACAGGGGTGATGAACACTGAAGCTTTCTTT

D gene: .
V gene: TRBV5-6
clone size: many
J gene: TRBJ2-5
CDR3 protein: CASSLTPSETQYF
CDR3 DNA: TGTGCCAGCAGCTTGACTCCTTCGGAGACCCAGTACTTC

D gene: .
V gene: TRBV20-1
clone size: many
J gene: TRBJ2-3
CDR3 protein: CSARQRAGTDTQYF
CDR3 DNA: TGCAGTGCCCGGCAAAGGGCGGGCACAGATACGCAGTATTTT